The clone carrying this T cell receptor (beta chain) appeared a few times. Its antigen is unknown. TCRdb reprocessed the 5' RACE reads with MiXCR, giving one entry per CDR3 protein. The sample carries under 900,000 distinct CDR3 sequences, 18% recorded once. This entry belongs to a study of identical twins. Points from the study as a whole: The presence of invariant MAIT and iNKT cells could partly confound analyses of zero-insertion sequences.

V trimming: 2 bases; J trimming: 2 bases; junction bases outside the gene matches: 2. Per the germline V gene, CDR1 is DFQATT and CDR2 is SNEGSKA (reference sequence). The CDR3 is 15 amino acids. The same specimen was also included in a second study, on T cells expressing NK-cell markers.

Sequencing was done on a sample of PBMCs. This clonotype was sampled from a young woman in good health. This sequence joins TRBV20-1 and TRBJ2-2, with 10 bases lining up with TRBD2. The CDR3 nucleotides are TGCAGTGCTAGACCTAGCGGGGGTAACACCGGGGAGCTGTTTTTT. This gives the protein CSARPSGGNTGELFF.